These 2 T cell receptor beta chains came from one sample sequenced in a study of T-cell memory formation after mild COVID-19. MiXCR was run by TCRdb on the 5' RACE reads, yielding one entry per CDR3 protein. Of hundreds of thousands of distinct CDR3 sequences listed, approximately 21% are singletons. The specimen sequenced was PBMCs or a T cell subset sorted from them (not recorded which). Receptors were obtained from an adult woman who had mild COVID-19 (a few samples of this study predate the infection). Cell type and time point are not known.

The J gene is TRBJ2-1, the V gene TRBV11-2, with TRBD2 as a possible D gene (6 bases). Trimming pared 5 bases from V and 9 bases from J, leaving 20 bases between. CDR3 size: 15 residues. Looked up from germline, CDR1 is SGHAT and CDR2 is FQNNGV. In DNA, the CDR3 is TGTGCCAGCAGCCACTCTGGCATGGCGGGGCTTGAGCAGTTCTTC. Amino acids: CASSHSGMAGLEQFF. The whole variable domain, remainder taken from reference TRBV11-2 and TRBJ2-1, is EAGVAQSPRYKIIEKRQSVAFWCNPISGHATLYWYQQILGQGPKLLIQFQNNGVVDDSQLPKDRFSAERLKGVDSTLKIQPAKLEDSAVYLCASSHSGMAGLEQFFGPGTRLTVL.

The chain is built from TRBV7-2 and TRBJ2-1, with TRBD1 identical over 11 bases. J gave up 8 bases and V 4 bases, and 7 bases lay outside the gene matches. Germline V gene data show CDR1 as SGHTA and CDR2 as FQGNSA. The CDR3 consists of 15 residues. The chain's CDR3 is CASSSDRGRYDEQFF. CDR3 sequence (DNA): TGTGCCAGCAGCTCGGACAGGGGGCGGTACGATGAGCAGTTCTTC. The whole variable domain, filled in from reference TRBV7-2 and TRBJ2-1, reads GAGVSQSPSNKVTEKGKDVELRCDPISGHTALYWYRQSLGQGLEFLIYFQGNSAPDKSGLPSDRFSAERTGGSVSTLTIQRTQQEDSAVYLCASSSDRGRYDEQFFGPGTRLTVL.